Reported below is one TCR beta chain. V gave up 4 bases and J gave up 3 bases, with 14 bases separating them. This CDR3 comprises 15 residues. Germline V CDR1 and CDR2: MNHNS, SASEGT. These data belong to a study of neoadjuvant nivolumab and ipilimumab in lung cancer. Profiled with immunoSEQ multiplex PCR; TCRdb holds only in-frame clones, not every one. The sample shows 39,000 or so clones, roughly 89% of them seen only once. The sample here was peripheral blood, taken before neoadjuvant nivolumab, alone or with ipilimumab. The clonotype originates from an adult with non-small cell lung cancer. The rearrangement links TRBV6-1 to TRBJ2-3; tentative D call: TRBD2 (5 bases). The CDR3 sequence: CASSVPLGVTDTQYF. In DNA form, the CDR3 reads TGTGCCAGCAGTGTCCCTCTGGGAGTGACAGATACGCAGTATTTT.